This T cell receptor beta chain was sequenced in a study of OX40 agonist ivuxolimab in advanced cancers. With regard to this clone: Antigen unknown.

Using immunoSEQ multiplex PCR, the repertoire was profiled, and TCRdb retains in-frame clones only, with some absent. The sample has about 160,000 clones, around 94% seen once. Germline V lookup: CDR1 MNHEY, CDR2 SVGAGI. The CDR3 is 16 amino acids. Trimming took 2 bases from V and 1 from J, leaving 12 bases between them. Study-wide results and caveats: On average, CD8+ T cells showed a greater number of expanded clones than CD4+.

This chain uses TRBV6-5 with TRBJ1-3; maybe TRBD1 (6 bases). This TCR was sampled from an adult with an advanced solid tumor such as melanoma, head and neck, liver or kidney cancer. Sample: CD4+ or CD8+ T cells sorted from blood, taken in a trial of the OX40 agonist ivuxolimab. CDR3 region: CASSYTHTGSGNTIYF. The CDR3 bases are TGTGCCAGCAGTTACACTCATACAGGGTCTGGAAACACCATATATTTT.